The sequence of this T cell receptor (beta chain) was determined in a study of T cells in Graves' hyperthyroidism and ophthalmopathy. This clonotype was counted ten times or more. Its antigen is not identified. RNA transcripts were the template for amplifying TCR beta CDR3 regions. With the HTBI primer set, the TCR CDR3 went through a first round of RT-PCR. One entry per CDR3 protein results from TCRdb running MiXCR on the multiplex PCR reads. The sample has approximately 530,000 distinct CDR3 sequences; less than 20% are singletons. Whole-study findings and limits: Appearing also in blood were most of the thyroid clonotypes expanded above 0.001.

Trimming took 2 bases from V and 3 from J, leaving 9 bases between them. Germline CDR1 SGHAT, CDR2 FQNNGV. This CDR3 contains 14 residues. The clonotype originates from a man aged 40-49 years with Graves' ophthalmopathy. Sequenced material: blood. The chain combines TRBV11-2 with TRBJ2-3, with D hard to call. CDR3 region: CASSLIAYTDTQYF. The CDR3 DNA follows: TGTGCCAGCAGCTTAATTGCTTATACAGATACGCAGTATTTT.